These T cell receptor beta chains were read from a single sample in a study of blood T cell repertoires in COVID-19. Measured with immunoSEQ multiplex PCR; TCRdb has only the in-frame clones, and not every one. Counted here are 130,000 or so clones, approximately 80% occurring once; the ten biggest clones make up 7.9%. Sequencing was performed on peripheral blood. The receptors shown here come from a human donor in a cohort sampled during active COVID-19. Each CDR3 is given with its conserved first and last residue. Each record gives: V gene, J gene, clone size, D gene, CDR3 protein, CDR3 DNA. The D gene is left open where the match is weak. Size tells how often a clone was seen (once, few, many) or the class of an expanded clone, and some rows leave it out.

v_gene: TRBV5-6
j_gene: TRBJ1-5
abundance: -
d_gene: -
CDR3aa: CASSLGQWPQHF
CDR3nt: TGTGCCAGCAGCTTGGGACAGTGGCCCCAGCATTTT

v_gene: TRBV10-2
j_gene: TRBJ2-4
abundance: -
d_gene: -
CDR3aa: CASSEGGPSDIQYF
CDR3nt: TGCGCCAGCAGTGAAGGCGGGCCGAGCGACATTCAGTACTTC

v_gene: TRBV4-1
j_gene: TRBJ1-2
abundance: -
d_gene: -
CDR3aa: CASSQVDNHYGYTF
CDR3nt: TGCGCCAGCAGCCAAGTGGACAACCACTATGGCTACACCTTC

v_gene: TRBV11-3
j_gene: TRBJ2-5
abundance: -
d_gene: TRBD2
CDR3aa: CASSSLGGGYQETQYF
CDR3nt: TGTGCCAGCAGCTCCCTCGGCGGGGGGTACCAAGAGACCCAGTACTTC

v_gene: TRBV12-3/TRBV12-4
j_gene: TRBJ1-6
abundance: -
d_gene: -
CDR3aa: CASSNSNSPLHF
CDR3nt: TGTGCCAGCAGCAACAGTAATTCACCCCTCCACTTT

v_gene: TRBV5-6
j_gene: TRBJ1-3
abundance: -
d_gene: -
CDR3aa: CASSLGTRGTIYF
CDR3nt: TGTGCCAGCAGCTTGGGCACCAGGGGCACCATATATTTT

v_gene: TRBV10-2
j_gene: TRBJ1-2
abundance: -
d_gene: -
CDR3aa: CASTSNLQGGHGYTF
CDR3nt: TGCGCCAGCACCTCGAACCTACAGGGCGGCCATGGCTACACCTTC

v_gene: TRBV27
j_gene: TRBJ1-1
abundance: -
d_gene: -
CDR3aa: CASSGRNTEAFF
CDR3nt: TGTGCCAGCAGCGGGAGGAACACTGAAGCTTTCTTT

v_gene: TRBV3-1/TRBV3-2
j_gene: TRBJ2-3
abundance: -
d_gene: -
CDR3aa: CASSQVSDNTDTQYF
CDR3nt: TGTGCCAGCAGCCAAGTGTCGGACAACACAGATACGCAGTATTTT

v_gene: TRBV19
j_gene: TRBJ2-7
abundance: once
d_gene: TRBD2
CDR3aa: CASSGETSGNYEQYF
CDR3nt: TGTGCCAGTAGTGGTGAGACTAGCGGGAACTACGAGCAGTACTTC

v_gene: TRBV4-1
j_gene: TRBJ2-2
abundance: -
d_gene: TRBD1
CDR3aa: CASSQPLTGATGELFF
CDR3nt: TGCGCCAGCAGCCAACCCCTGACAGGGGCCACCGGGGAGCTGTTTTTT

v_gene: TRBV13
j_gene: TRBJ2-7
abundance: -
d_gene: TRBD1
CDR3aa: CASSSEQGHEQYF
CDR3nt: TGTGCCAGCAGTTCCGAACAGGGGCACGAGCAGTACTTC

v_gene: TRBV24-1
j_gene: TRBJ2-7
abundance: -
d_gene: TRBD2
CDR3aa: CATSDPGTSGSYEQYF
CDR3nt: TGTGCCACCAGTGATCCCGGGACTAGCGGCTCCTACGAGCAGTACTTC

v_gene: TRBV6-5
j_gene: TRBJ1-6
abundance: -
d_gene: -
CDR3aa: CASGGGPLLSLHF
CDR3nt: TGTGCCAGCGGGGGGGGGCCCCTATTATCCCTCCACTTT

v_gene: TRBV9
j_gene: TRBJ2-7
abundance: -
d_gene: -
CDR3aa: CASSVDSPREQYF
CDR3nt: TGTGCCAGCAGCGTAGACAGTCCGCGCGAGCAGTACTTC

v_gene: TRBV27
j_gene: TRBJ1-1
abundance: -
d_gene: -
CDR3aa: CASGSLPGGLNTEAFF
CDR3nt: TGTGCCAGCGGATCCTTACCCGGGGGTCTGAACACTGAAGCTTTCTTT

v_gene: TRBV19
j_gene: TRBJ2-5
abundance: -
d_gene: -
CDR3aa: CASSRVGAVGETQYF
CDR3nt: TGTGCCAGTAGTCGGGTAGGGGCGGTGGGAGAGACCCAGTACTTC

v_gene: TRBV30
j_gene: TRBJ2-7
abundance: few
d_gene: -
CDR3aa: CAWSDGGSYEQYF
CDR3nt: TGTGCCTGGAGTGACGGAGGATCCTACGAGCAGTACTTC